The rows below give T cell receptor beta chains drawn from one sample of a study of blood T cell repertoires in COVID-19. Sequencing was performed with immunoSEQ multiplex PCR; in TCRdb, only in-frame clones are kept and a portion is missing. Found here are tens of thousands of clones, roughly 80% of them singletons; the top ten hold roughly 5.9%. The sample was peripheral blood. Receptors were obtained from a human donor in a cohort sampled during active or convalescent COVID-19. Both conserved end residues are part of each CDR3. D genes are given only for firm matches. Expanded clones get a size class; other rows say once, few or many, or leave the size out.

V	D	size	J	DNA	CDR3
TRBV9	NA	once	TRBJ1-1	TGTGCCAGCAGCGTGGACTCAAGGGACACTGAAGCTTTCTTT	CASSVDSRDTEAFF
TRBV29-1	NA	once	TRBJ1-5	TGCAGCGCCGGGGCCGGGGGTCTCCAGCATTTT	CSAGAGGLQHF
TRBV7-2	TRBD2	NA	TRBJ2-2	TGTGCCAGCAGCTTTCGGACTAGCGGGGACGGAGGGGAGCTGTTTTTT	CASSFRTSGDGGELFF
TRBV9	TRBD1	once	TRBJ2-2	TGTGCCAGCAGCGTAGGGCCAGAGACAGGGGGGCGGCGCGGGGAGCTGTTTTTT	CASSVGPETGGRRGELFF
TRBV12-3/TRBV12-4	NA	NA	TRBJ2-1	TGTGCCAGCAGTTTAGGAGGTGAGGGGCAGTTCTTC	CASSLGGEGQFF
TRBV7-2	NA	once	TRBJ2-2	TGTGCCAGCAGCTTAGGCCTGGGGGGTCCGAACACCGGGGAGCTGTTTTTT	CASSLGLGGPNTGELFF
TRBV6-4	TRBD1	NA	TRBJ1-6	TGTGCCAGCAGTGACTCGGCAGGGGGTAATTCACCCCTCCACTTT	CASSDSAGGNSPLHF
TRBV7-2	NA	NA	TRBJ1-2	TGTGCCAGCAGCTTGCAGGGGCTCCCTGCGTCGAGCTATGGCTACACCTTC	CASSLQGLPASSYGYTF
TRBV21-1	NA	NA	TRBJ1-2	TGTGCCAGCAGCAAAGGGGCTCCGTCGGTTAACTATGGCTACACCTTC	CASSKGAPSVNYGYTF
TRBV7-2	TRBD2	once	TRBJ2-1	TGTGCCAGCAGCCCAGGACTAGCGGGGACCAAGGGGAAGCAGTTCTTC	CASSPGLAGTKGKQFF
TRBV5-1	TRBD1	NA	TRBJ2-3	TGCGCCAGCAGCTTACCTAATGACAGGGCTGATACGCAGTATTTT	CASSLPNDRADTQYF
TRBV11-2	TRBD1	NA	TRBJ2-3	TGTGCCAGCGGGGAGTGGGGTCAGGGGGCTGCAGATACGCAGTATTTT	CASGEWGQGAADTQYF
TRBV2	TRBD1	NA	TRBJ1-1	TGTGCCAGCAGTGTTCGGACAGGGGGCACTGAAGCTTTCTTT	CASSVRTGGTEAFF
TRBV5-5	TRBD2	NA	TRBJ2-1	TGTGCCAGCAGTTGGACTAGCGGGGGTTACTACAATGAGCAGTTCTTC	CASSWTSGGYYNEQFF
TRBV29-1	NA	NA	TRBJ2-1	TGCAGCGTTGGCACAGGGTCCTACAATGAGCAGTTCTTC	CSVGTGSYNEQFF
TRBV5-8	TRBD2	NA	TRBJ2-5	TGTGCCAGCAGCCATAGCGGGTCGCAAGAGACCCAGTACTTC	CASSHSGSQETQYF
TRBV5-4	NA	NA	TRBJ2-7	TGTGCCAGCAGCTTGGCCTTAGGGGGTCCCTACGAGCAGTACTTC	CASSLALGGPYEQYF
TRBV11-3	TRBD1	NA	TRBJ2-4	TGTGCCGGACCAACAGGGGCCCGGGATAAAGCCAAAAACATTCAGTACTTC	CAGPTGARDKAKNIQYF
TRBV4-1	NA	once	TRBJ2-5	TGCGCCAGCAGCAACTCGGGACTGTACCAAGGGACCCAGTACTTC	CASSNSGLYQGTQYF
TRBV14	TRBD1	once	TRBJ2-5	TGTGCCAGCAGCCAAAACAGGGGACGAGAGACCCAGTACTTC	CASSQNRGRETQYF
TRBV9	NA	NA	TRBJ2-3	TGTGCCAGCAGCCCGGGGGGCCGTTCACGAGATACGCAGTATTTT	CASSPGGRSRDTQYF
TRBV27	NA	once	TRBJ2-2	TGTGCCAGCAGTTTAGGCTCCAGGGACATCTTTTTTAGTGGCACCGGGGAGCTGTTTTTT	CASSLGSRDIFFSGTGELFF
TRBV5-4	NA	NA	TRBJ1-2	TGTGCCAGTTCGGACAGAAACTATGGCTACACCTTC	CASSDRNYGYTF
TRBV15	TRBD2	NA	TRBJ2-5	TGTGCCACCAGAGCTGGGGGGGGACAAGAGACCCAGTACTTC	CATRAGGGQETQYF
TRBV11-3	NA	NA	TRBJ2-2	TGTGCCAGCAGCTTAGCTAGTACCGGGGAGCTGTTTTTT	CASSLASTGELFF
TRBV18	NA	NA	TRBJ1-5	TGTGCCAGCTCACCGGGGGGTAAGCAGCCCCAGCATTTT	CASSPGGKQPQHF
TRBV21-1	NA	NA	TRBJ2-7	TGTGCCAGCAGCCCTCTGGACTATTCCACCGAGCAGTACTTC	CASSPLDYSTEQYF